This TCR beta chain was recovered during a study of T cell repertoires in cytomegalovirus infection. TCRdb re-called the reads with MiXCR, one entry per CDR3 protein. Among about 530,000 distinct CDR3 sequences listed, more than 25% were seen once. This clonotype has only a few counts. The antigen is undetermined. Regarding the study as a whole: Cumulative frequency of public TCR beta families picked out carriers of CMV plus the relevant HLA. The ex vivo response was dominated by HLA-C-restricted CMV-specific TCR beta clonotypes.

CDR3 size: 14 residues. In germline, CDR1 is WSHSY, CDR2 SAAADI. Trimming took 6 bases from V and 5 from J, leaving 14 bases between them. The clonotype was recovered from a human donor in good health (CMV status not recorded). Some clones in this sample may be carry-over from other donors' samples. Material: PBMCs. The V call is TRBV10-2, the J call TRBJ2-1, with D perhaps assigned TRBD1 or TRBD2 (5 bases each). DNA of the CDR3: TGCGCCAGCAGCGCGTCGGGGCCGAACAATGAGCAGTTCTTC. It yields the protein CASSASGPNNEQFF.